The 16 T cell receptor beta chains below all came from one sample that was sequenced in a study of OX40 agonist ivuxolimab in advanced cancers. Assay: immunoSEQ multiplex PCR; the TCRdb copy retains only in-frame clones and omits some. Of roughly 17,000 clones listed, roughly 73% were seen once; the top ten hold 15% to 20%. Sequenced material: CD4+ or CD8+ T cells sorted from blood, taken in a trial of the OX40 agonist ivuxolimab. Receptors originate from an adult with an advanced solid tumor such as melanoma, head and neck, liver or kidney cancer.

This clone was detected only a few times. The chain employs TRBV7-9 and TRBJ1-2; D call uncertain. Germline V CDR1 and CDR2: SEHNR, FQNEAQ (reference sequence). The CDR3 extends over 12 amino acids. V lost 2 bases, J lost 1 base, and 2 bases lay in between. CDR3 DNA sequence: TGTGCCAGCAGCTTAAGTAACTATGGCTACACCTTC. It specifies CASSLSNYGYTF.

A few counts support this clone. The chain joins TRBV6-5 to TRBJ2-1; D is perhaps TRBD2 (5 bases). Germline V gene data show CDR1 as MNHEY and CDR2 as SVGAGI. This CDR3 region has 15 residues. V was shortened by 5 bases and J by 8 bases, with 19 bases between the two germline ends. The CDR3 nucleotides are TGTGCCAGCAGTCAAGGACTCATGCCGGGCGATGAGCAGTTCTTC. Its translation: CASSQGLMPGDEQFF.

This rearrangement joins TRBV4-1 to TRBJ2-7; no firm D call. Per germline, CDR1 MGHRA and CDR2 YSYEKL. V was cut by 1 base and J by 2 bases, with 9 bases left in between. The CDR3 covers 14 residues. CDR3 nucleotide sequence: TGCGCCAGCAGCCAAGCGGCAGGACCCTACGAGCAGTACTTC. As protein: CASSQAAGPYEQYF.

This rearrangement joins TRBV19 to TRBJ1-1, with a possible D match to TRBD1 (5 bases). There are 16 residues in the CDR3. V was pared by 4 bases and J by 1 base, with 16 bases between. Germline V lookup: CDR1 LNHDA, CDR2 SQIVND (reference sequence). The CDR3 DNA follows: TGTGCCAGTAGTACGAACGGGCGGGGCTCGAACACTGAAGCTTTCTTT. Its translation is CASSTNGRGSNTEAFF.

The table lists this clone with a count of one. V and J are TRBV27 and TRBJ2-3, with a weak D call TRBD1 (5 bases). CDR3 length equals 16 residues. The V and J ends lost 0 bases and 2 bases respectively, with 12 bases between them. Germline assignment: CDR1 MNHEY and CDR2 SMNVEV (reference sequence). For the CDR3, the DNA is TGTGCCAGCAGTTTATCGGGGCGGACCACCACAGATACGCAGTATTTT. It yields the protein CASSLSGRTTTDTQYF.

This sequence joins TRBV13 and TRBJ2-7; weak D call: TRBD1 (6 bases). The V gene lost 5 bases and the J gene lost 0 bases, with 20 bases spanning the gap. The CDR3 is 17 amino acids. The germline gives CDR1 PRHDT, CDR2 FYEKMQ (reference sequence). CDR3: CASSPAIFAGDSYEQYF. The CDR3 nucleotides are TGTGCCAGCAGCCCCGCCATTTTTGCAGGGGACTCCTACGAGCAGTACTTC.

The chain has TRBV13 and TRBJ2-7; D is perhaps TRBD1 (6 bases). Per germline, CDR1 PRHDT and CDR2 FYEKMQ (reference sequence). V was clipped by 0 bases and J by 2 bases, with 17 bases between them. This CDR3 comprises 17 residues. The CDR3 loop reads CASSLGDSPLTAYEQYF. CDR3 nucleotides: TGTGCCAGCAGCTTAGGGGACAGTCCTCTTACTGCCTACGAGCAGTACTTC.

V and J are TRBV4-1 and TRBJ2-1, with 8 positions matching TRBD2. The CDR3 runs to 15 residues. CDR1 is MGHRA and CDR2 is YSYEKL in the germline V gene. J gave up 8 bases and V 0 bases, and 6 bases lay outside the gene matches. The CDR3, as DNA: TGCGCCAGCAGCCAAGAGGGACTAGTAATCTATGAGCAGTTCTTC. Its translation is CASSQEGLVIYEQFF.

The chain combines TRBV10-2 with TRBJ2-7; TRBD1 matches at 10 bases. V shed 7 bases and J 7 bases; nucleotides not matched to a gene: 7. From germline, CDR1 is WSHSY and CDR2 SAAADI. The CDR3 is 13 residues long. Written as DNA, the CDR3 is TGCGCCAGCATGACAGGGGGCCCGCTTGAGCAGTACTTC. The encoded protein is CASMTGGPLEQYF.

V is TRBV4-2 and J is TRBJ2-7; D could derive from TRBD1 or TRBD2 (6 bases each). The CDR3 totals 15 residues. V was clipped by 5 bases and J by 4 bases, with 18 bases between them. CDR1 LGHNA and CDR2 YNFKEQ come from the germline V gene. The CDR3 sequence: CASSSGGSTSYEQYF. CDR3 DNA sequence: TGTGCCAGCAGCTCCGGGGGCTCCACGTCTTACGAGCAGTACTTC.

This clone counts as medium-sized. The chain recombines TRBV18 with TRBJ2-7; no definite D call. CDR1 KGHSH and CDR2 LQKENI come from the germline V gene. Trimming pared 7 bases from V and 1 base from J, leaving 14 bases between. CDR3 size: 14 residues. The CDR3 sequence is CASFSSDTSYEQYF. CDR3 in DNA: TGTGCCAGCTTTTCCTCCGACACATCCTACGAGCAGTACTTC.

This chain joins TRBV5-1 and TRBJ2-2; 7 bases match TRBD2. Germline trimming cut 2 bases from V and 1 base from J; bases unmatched to any gene: 8. This CDR3 has 17 amino acids. Germline CDR1 SGHRS, CDR2 YFSETQ. DNA for the CDR3: TGCGCCAGCAGCTTACTTGTGGTAGCGGGGAACACCGGGGAGCTGTTTTTT. Encoded protein: CASSLLVVAGNTGELFF.

The chain employs TRBV4-1 and TRBJ2-7, with 11 nucleotides matching TRBD1. Unmatched junction bases numbered 5, after V lost 3 bases and J lost 7 bases. Germline V lookup: CDR1 MGHRA, CDR2 YSYEKL. This CDR3 has 14 amino acids. DNA for the CDR3: TGCGCCAGCAGCCACCCCGGGACAGGGGGTGAGCAGTACTTC. This translates into CASSHPGTGGEQYF.

The chain combines TRBV6-5 with TRBJ2-1; D possibly corresponds to TRBD2 (5 bases). V was clipped by 2 bases and J by 8 bases, with 13 bases between them. The CDR3 is 14 amino acids. Germline assignment: CDR1 MNHEY and CDR2 SVGAGI. CDR3 protein: CASSYRGGWDEQFF. CDR3 DNA: TGTGCCAGCAGTTACCGGGGTGGGTGGGATGAGCAGTTCTTC.

The chain is built from TRBV28 and TRBJ2-7; possibly TRBD1 for D (6 bases). This CDR3 contains 13 residues. CDR1 is MDHEN, CDR2 SYDVKM, per germline. V gave up 5 bases and J gave up 3 bases, with 11 bases separating them. Here the CDR3 DNA reads TGTGCCAGCAGTATAGGGGGTCTCTACGAGCAGTACTTC. Translating it yields CASSIGGLYEQYF. Filled out from reference TRBV28 and TRBJ2-7, the complete variable domain reads DVKVTQSSRYLVKRTGEKVFLECVQDMDHENMFWYRQDPGLGLRLIYFSYDVKMKEKGDIPEGYSVSREKKERFSLILESASTNQTSMYLCASSIGGLYEQYFGPGTRLTVT.

This clone has more than one count but fewer than ten. The CDR3: CASSPGTEYYGYTF. The CDR3 coding sequence is TGTGCCAGCAGCCCCGGGACAGAATACTATGGCTACACCTTC. The V and J genes are TRBV2 and TRBJ1-2; 7 nucleotides match TRBD1. CDR1 SNHLY and CDR2 FYNNEI come from the germline V gene. With V trimmed by 6 bases and J by 3 bases, 7 bases remained unmatched. The CDR3 loop spans 14 amino acids. Full variable domain (outside the CDR3, taken from reference TRBV2 and TRBJ1-2): EPEVTQTPSHQVTQMGQEVILRCVPISNHLYFYWYRQILGQKVEFLVSFYNNEISEKSEIFDDQFSVERPDGSNFTLKIRSTKLEDSAMYFCASSPGTEYYGYTFGSGTRLTVV.